The sequence of this T cell receptor beta chain was determined in a study of blood T cell repertoires in COVID-19 (dated by TCRdb to the early 2020s). In the study overall: The collaborator samples originated in the United States, Italy and Spain and spanned the acute and convalescent phases of COVID-19. The prospective study material was composed of cDNA or gDNA derived from T cells, B-cell-depleted T cells, or PBMCs. Subjects who had been exposed to COVID-19, were actively infected with it, or had recovered from it provided the deeply sampled blood TCRbeta repertoires that made up the dataset. HLA class I and class II types, where available, came from metadata supplied by the sample provider rather than from assay-based typing. Sample metadata almost always included a de-identified subject ID, COVID-19 status, age in years and sex. The repertoires were released in a freely available public database meant as a resource for research on the immune response to SARS-CoV-2. Samples came from the ongoing ImmuneRACE study (first 160 participants) plus 1,254 subjects from 6 global collaborators. Here is what the overall study found, with its caveats: How much clinical and demographic metadata was included differed by source and by participant, and the metadata was provided uncurated.

TCRbeta CDR3 regions were amplified from genomic DNA using the immunoSEQ Assay, a bias-controlled multiplex PCR. The authors' analysis ran thus. The number of nucleated cells in each sample was estimated by amplification of reference gene primers within the assay. To quantify the absolute abundance of each unique TCRbeta CDR3 rearrangement, sequence reads were collapsed and filtered. For each sample, productive Simpson clonality was calculated by taking the square root of Simpson's diversity index across productive rearrangements. The table was pulled from immuneACCESS by TCRdb, which kept in-frame rearrangements only. Such tables lose some clones; where checked, under half of the loss comes from unresolved V genes, and the rest has no known cause. The DNA gave D and trimming, while V, J and clone size come from that table. This sample gives a few hundred thousand clones in total; around 84% of them show up just once. Approximately 7.4% of the sample lies in the top ten.

A remark on this clone: The target of this receptor is not known. Base qualities are not at hand, and no much larger clone is one base apart.

Including the terminal cysteine and phenylalanine, the CDR3 comprises 17 residues. The retained sequence is limited to the CDR3, 51 bases, with the frame set at the first base. Sequences LGHDT (CDR1) and YNNKEL (CDR2) are obtained from the germline V gene (reference sequence). V is pared back by 0 bases and J by 6 bases, with 15 bases lying between the germline termini. Participants in the prospective study were aged roughly 18 to 90 years, lived in 20 to 30 United States geographic areas, and enrolled through a virtual design. In the prospective study, participants were assigned to cohorts based on the clinical history participants reported in a screening survey and a study questionnaire. Mobile phlebotomists in the prospective study collected whole blood, serum and a nasopharyngeal or oropharyngeal swab from every participant. Additional blood draws and questionnaires over an approximately two-month period could optionally be provided by prospective study participants. Blood samples from the prospective study were shipped frozen or at room temperature prior to DNA extraction.

Sequences were obtained from PBMCs or T cells enriched from blood (not recorded which). This sequence was found in a woman aged 40 to 49 with acute COVID-19. Recombination linked TRBV3-1 (or the pseudogene TRBV3-2) to TRBJ1-6; a confident D gene designation cannot be given. CDR3 loop: CASSQEVGGFLNSPLHF. The sequenced DNA: TGTGCCAGCAGCCAAGAAGTGGGCGGGTTCCTTAATTCACCCCTCCACTTT.